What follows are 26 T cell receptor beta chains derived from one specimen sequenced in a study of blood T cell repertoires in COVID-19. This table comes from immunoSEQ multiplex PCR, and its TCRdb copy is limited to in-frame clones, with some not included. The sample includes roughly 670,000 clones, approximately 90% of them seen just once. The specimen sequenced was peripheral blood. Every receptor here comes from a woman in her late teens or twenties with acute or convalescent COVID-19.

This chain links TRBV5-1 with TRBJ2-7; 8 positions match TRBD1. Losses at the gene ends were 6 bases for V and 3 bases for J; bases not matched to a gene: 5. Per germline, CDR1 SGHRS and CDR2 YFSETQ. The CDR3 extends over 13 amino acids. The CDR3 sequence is CASMGTGGYEQYF. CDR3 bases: TGCGCCAGCATGGGCACAGGGGGCTACGAGCAGTACTTC.

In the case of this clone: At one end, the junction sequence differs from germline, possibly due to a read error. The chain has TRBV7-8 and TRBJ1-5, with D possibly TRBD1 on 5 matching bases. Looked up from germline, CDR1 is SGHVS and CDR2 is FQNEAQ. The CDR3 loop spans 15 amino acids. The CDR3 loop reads CASTLGTYSGQPQHF. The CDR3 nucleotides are TGTGCCAGCACCTTAGGGACCTATTCGGGACAGCCCCAGCATTTT.

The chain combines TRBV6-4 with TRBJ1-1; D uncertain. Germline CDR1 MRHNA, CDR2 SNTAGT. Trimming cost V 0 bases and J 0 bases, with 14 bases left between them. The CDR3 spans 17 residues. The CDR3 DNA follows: TGTGCCAGCAGTGACTCATCCCACCAGGTGCTGAACACTGAAGCTTTCTTT. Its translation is CASSDSSHQVLNTEAFF.

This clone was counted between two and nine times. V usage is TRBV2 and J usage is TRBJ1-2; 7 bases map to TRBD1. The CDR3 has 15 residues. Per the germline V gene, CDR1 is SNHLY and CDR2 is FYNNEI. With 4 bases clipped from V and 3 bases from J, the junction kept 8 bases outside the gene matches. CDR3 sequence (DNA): TGTGCCAGCAGTGGACCGAGACAGGGACACTATGGCTACACCTTC. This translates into CASSGPRQGHYGYTF.

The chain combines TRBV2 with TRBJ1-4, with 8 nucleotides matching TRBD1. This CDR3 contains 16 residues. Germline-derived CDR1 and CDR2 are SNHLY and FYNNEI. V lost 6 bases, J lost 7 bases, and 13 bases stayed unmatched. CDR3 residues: CASRGPVTGVVEKLFF. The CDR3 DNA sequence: TGTGCCAGCAGGGGACCAGTGACAGGGGTCGTTGAAAAACTGTTTTTT.

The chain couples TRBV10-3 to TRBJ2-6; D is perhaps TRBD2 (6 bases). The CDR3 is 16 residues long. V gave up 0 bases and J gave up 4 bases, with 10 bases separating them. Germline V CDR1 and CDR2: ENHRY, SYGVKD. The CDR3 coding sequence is TGTGCCATCAGTGAGTCGGGGGGTACCGGGGCCAACGTCCTGACTTTC. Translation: CAISESGGTGANVLTF.

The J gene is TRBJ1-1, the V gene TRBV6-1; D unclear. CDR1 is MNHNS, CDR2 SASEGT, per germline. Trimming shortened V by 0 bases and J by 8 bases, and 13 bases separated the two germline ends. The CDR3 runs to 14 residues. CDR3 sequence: CASSEAKSRAEAFF. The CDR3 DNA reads TGTGCCAGCAGTGAAGCGAAATCGCGGGCCGAAGCTTTCTTT.

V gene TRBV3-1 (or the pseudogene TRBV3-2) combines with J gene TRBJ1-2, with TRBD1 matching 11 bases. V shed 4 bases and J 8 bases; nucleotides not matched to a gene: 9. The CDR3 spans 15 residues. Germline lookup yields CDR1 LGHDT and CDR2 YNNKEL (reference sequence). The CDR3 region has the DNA TGTGCCAGCAGCCGAGGGACAGGGGGGAGGGGAGGCTACACCTTC. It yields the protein CASSRGTGGRGGYTF.

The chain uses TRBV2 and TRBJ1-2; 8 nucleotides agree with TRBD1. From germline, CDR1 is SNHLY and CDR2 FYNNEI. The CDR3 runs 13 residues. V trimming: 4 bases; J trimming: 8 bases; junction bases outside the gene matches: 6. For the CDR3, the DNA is TGTGCCAGCAGTGTCAGGGGGCTCTCAGGCTACACCTTC. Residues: CASSVRGLSGYTF.

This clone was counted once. The CDR3 nucleotides are TGTGCCAGCAGTGAAACGGACAGGGTTAATGAAAAACTGTTTTTT. The encoded protein is CASSETDRVNEKLFF. J is TRBJ1-4 and V is TRBV2; 8 nucleotides agree with TRBD1. V gave up 2 bases and J gave up 4 bases; unmatched junction bases: 3. CDR1 SNHLY and CDR2 FYNNEI come from the germline V gene. This CDR3 has 15 residues.

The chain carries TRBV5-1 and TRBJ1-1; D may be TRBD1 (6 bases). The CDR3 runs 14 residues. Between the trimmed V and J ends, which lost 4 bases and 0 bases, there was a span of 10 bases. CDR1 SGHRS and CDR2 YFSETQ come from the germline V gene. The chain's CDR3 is CASSTTGMNTEAFF. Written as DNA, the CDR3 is TGCGCCAGCAGCACAACAGGGATGAACACTGAAGCTTTCTTT.

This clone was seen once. The CDR3: CASSGNRVSYEQYF. The CDR3 region has the DNA TGTGCCAGCAGCGGCAACAGGGTCTCCTACGAGCAGTACTTC. The J gene is TRBJ2-7, the V gene TRBV7-2; possibly TRBD1 for D (6 bases). Germline V gene data show CDR1 as SGHTA and CDR2 as FQGNSA. CDR3 length equals 14 residues. The ends were cut back, 5 bases at V and 0 bases at J, with 11 bases in the middle.

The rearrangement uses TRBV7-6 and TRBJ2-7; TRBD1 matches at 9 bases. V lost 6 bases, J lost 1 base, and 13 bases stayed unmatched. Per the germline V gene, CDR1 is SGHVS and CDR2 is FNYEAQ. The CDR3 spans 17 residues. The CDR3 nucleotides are TGTGCCAGCAGTCTAGACCGGCCGGGGACAGGGTCCTACGAGCAGTACTTC. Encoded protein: CASSLDRPGTGSYEQYF.

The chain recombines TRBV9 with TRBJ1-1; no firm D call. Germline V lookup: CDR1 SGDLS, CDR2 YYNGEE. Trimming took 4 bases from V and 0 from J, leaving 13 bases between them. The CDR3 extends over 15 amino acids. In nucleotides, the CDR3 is TGTGCCAGCAGCCCGGCGGGGATCATGAACACTGAAGCTTTCTTT. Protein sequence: CASSPAGIMNTEAFF.

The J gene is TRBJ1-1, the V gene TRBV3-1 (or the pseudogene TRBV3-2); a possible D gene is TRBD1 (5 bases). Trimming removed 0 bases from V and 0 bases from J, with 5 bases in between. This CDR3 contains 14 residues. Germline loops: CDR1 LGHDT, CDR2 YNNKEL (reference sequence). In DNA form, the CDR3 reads TGTGCCAGCAGCCAAGACAGGGTGAACACTGAAGCTTTCTTT. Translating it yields CASSQDRVNTEAFF.

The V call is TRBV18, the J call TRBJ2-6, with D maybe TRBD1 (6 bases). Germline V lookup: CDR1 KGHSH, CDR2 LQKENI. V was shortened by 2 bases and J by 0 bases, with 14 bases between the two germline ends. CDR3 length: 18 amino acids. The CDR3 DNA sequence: TGTGCCAGCTCACCAAGGGACAAGGGTAACTCTGGGGCCAACGTCCTGACTTTC. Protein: CASSPRDKGNSGANVLTF.

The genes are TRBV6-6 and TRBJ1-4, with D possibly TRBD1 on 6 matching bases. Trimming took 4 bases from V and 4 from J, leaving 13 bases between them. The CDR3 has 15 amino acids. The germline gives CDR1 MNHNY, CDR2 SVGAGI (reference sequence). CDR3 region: CASSSSDSSNEKLFF. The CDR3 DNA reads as TGTGCCAGCAGTTCCTCGGACAGTAGTAATGAAAAACTGTTTTTT.

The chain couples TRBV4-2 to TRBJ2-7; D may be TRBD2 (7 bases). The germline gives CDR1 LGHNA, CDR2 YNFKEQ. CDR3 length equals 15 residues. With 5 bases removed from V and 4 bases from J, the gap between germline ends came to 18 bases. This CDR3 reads CASSAGLRGGYEQYF. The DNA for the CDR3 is TGTGCCAGCAGCGCGGGGCTAAGGGGGGGTTACGAGCAGTACTTC.

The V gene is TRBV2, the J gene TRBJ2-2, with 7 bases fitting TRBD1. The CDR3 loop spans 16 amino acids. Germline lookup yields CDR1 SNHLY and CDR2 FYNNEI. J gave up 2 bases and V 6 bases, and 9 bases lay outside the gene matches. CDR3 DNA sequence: TGTGCCAGCAGCGAGGGGGCCCTTATTAACACCGGGGAGCTGTTTTTT. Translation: CASSEGALINTGELFF.

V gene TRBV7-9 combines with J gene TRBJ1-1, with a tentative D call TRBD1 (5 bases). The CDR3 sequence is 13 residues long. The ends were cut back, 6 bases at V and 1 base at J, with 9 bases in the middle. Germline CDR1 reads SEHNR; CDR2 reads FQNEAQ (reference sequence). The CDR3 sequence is CASRKTENTEAFF. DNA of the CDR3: TGTGCCAGCAGAAAGACAGAGAACACTGAAGCTTTCTTT. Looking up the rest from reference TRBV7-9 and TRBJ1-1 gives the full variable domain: DTGVSQNPRHKITKRGQNVTFRCDPISEHNRLYWYRQTLGQGPEFLTYFQNEAQLEKSRLLSDRFSAERPKGSFSTLEIQRTEQGDSAMYLCASRKTENTEAFFGQGTRLTVV.

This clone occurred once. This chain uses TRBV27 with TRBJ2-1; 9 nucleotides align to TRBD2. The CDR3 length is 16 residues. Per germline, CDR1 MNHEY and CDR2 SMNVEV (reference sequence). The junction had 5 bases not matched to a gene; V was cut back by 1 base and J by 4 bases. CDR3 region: CASSLFSGGAYNEQFF. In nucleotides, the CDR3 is TGTGCCAGCAGTTTATTTAGCGGGGGAGCTTACAATGAGCAGTTCTTC.

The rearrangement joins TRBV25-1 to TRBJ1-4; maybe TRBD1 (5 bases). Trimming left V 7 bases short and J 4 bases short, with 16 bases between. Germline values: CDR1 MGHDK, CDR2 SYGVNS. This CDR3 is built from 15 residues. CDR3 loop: CASTFIGGGNEKLFF. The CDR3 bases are TGTGCCAGCACTTTCATCGGGGGGGGTAATGAAAAACTGTTTTTT.

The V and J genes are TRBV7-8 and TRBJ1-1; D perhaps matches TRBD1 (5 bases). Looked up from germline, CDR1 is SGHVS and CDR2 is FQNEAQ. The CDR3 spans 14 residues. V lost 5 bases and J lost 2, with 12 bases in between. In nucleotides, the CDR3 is TGTGCCAGCAGCCCCCGACAGATAAACACTGAAGCTTTCTTT. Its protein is CASSPRQINTEAFF.

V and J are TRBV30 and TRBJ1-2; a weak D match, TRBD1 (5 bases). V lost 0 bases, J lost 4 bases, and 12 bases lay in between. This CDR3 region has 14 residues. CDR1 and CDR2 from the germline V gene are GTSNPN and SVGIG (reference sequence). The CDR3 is CAWSVGVLSYGYTF. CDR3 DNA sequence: TGTGCCTGGAGTGTAGGGGTGTTGAGCTATGGCTACACCTTC.

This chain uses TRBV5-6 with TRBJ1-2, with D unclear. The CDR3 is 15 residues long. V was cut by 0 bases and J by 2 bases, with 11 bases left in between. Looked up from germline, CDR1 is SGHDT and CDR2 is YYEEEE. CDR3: CASSLGVRANYGYTF. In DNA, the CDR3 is TGTGCCAGCAGCTTGGGTGTGAGGGCCAACTATGGCTACACCTTC.

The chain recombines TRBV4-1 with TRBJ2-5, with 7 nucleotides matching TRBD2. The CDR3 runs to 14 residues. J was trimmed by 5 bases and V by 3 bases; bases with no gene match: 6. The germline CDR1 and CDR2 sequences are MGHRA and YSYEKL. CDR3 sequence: CASSQSLAAETQYF. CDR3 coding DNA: TGCGCCAGCAGCCAGTCGCTAGCGGCCGAGACCCAGTACTTC.